A selection of T cell receptor beta chains follows, all from one sample in a study of OX40 agonist ivuxolimab in advanced cancers. TCRdb's table, derived via immunoSEQ multiplex PCR, lists solely in-frame clones and lacks some. The sample lists around 20,000 clones, 75% to 85% seen once, with roughly 9.8% in the top ten. Sequenced here: CD4+ or CD8+ T cells sorted from blood, sampled in a trial of the OX40 agonist ivuxolimab. These receptors were obtained from an adult with an advanced solid tumor such as melanoma, head and neck, liver or kidney cancer. The CDR3 runs from the conserved cysteine through the conserved F or W. A D gene is named only where the DNA matches it firmly. Only part of the rows carry a size: once, few, many, or a class if the clone is expanded.

V gene: TRBV7-9; D gene: .; J gene: TRBJ2-4; clone size: .; CDR3 protein: CASSLAGGHLAKNIQYF; CDR3 DNA: TGTGCCAGCAGCTTAGCGGGGGGGCACCTAGCCAAAAACATTCAGTACTTC
V gene: TRBV5-1; D gene: .; J gene: TRBJ2-1; clone size: .; CDR3 protein: CASRRSGGVDEQFF; CDR3 DNA: TGCGCCAGCCGTCGGTCGGGGGGCGTGGATGAGCAGTTCTTC
V gene: TRBV5-4; D gene: TRBD1; J gene: TRBJ2-7; clone size: .; CDR3 protein: CASSLQGPNEQYF; CDR3 DNA: TGTGCCAGCAGCTTACAGGGGCCCAACGAGCAGTACTTC
V gene: TRBV9; D gene: TRBD1; J gene: TRBJ1-1; clone size: .; CDR3 protein: CASRKIRGLGEGNTEAFF; CDR3 DNA: TGTGCCAGCAGAAAAATCAGGGGGCTCGGTGAAGGAAACACTGAAGCTTTCTTT
V gene: TRBV5-6; D gene: .; J gene: TRBJ2-2; clone size: .; CDR3 protein: CASSLPENTGELFF; CDR3 DNA: TGTGCCAGCAGCTTGCCGGAGAACACCGGGGAGCTGTTTTTT
V gene: TRBV5-6; D gene: .; J gene: TRBJ1-2; clone size: .; CDR3 protein: CASSFGPQYIGYTF; CDR3 DNA: TGTGCCAGCAGCTTTGGGCCCCAGTACATTGGCTACACCTTC
V gene: TRBV6-5; D gene: .; J gene: TRBJ1-6; clone size: few; CDR3 protein: CASSRDRSLSPLHF; CDR3 DNA: TGTGCCAGCAGTCGGGACCGCTCTTTGTCACCCCTCCACTTT
V gene: TRBV15; D gene: .; J gene: TRBJ1-5; clone size: few; CDR3 protein: CATSSARLANQPQHF; CDR3 DNA: TGTGCCACCAGCAGCGCCAGGTTGGCCAATCAGCCCCAGCATTTT
V gene: TRBV6-4; D gene: .; J gene: TRBJ2-2; clone size: .; CDR3 protein: CASSDGTANTGELFF; CDR3 DNA: TGTGCCAGCAGTGACGGGACGGCGAACACCGGGGAGCTGTTTTTT
V gene: TRBV27; D gene: .; J gene: TRBJ1-1; clone size: few; CDR3 protein: CASRSGGRGAEAFF; CDR3 DNA: TGTGCCAGCAGAAGCGGGGGGCGCGGTGCTGAAGCTTTCTTT
V gene: TRBV19; D gene: TRBD2; J gene: TRBJ2-2; clone size: few; CDR3 protein: CASTRGGVTGELFF; CDR3 DNA: TGTGCCAGTACCCGCGGGGGGGTGACCGGGGAGCTGTTTTTT
V gene: TRBV9; D gene: .; J gene: TRBJ1-3; clone size: .; CDR3 protein: CASSVGAGPTSGNTIYF; CDR3 DNA: TGTGCCAGCAGCGTAGGAGCAGGACCTACCTCTGGAAACACCATATATTTT
V gene: TRBV2; D gene: .; J gene: TRBJ1-2; clone size: .; CDR3 protein: CATRAMGDGIYGYTF; CDR3 DNA: TGTGCCACCCGGGCTATGGGGGACGGGATCTATGGCTACACCTTC
V gene: TRBV19; D gene: TRBD1; J gene: TRBJ2-3; clone size: .; CDR3 protein: CASKVGDRGRGTQYF; CDR3 DNA: TGTGCCAGTAAGGTTGGGGACAGGGGGCGAGGTACGCAGTATTTT
V gene: TRBV10-3; D gene: TRBD1; J gene: TRBJ2-7; clone size: .; CDR3 protein: CAISGPDRGSYEQYF; CDR3 DNA: TGTGCCATCAGTGGGCCGGACAGGGGCTCCTACGAGCAGTACTTC
V gene: TRBV2; D gene: TRBD2; J gene: TRBJ2-3; clone size: .; CDR3 protein: CASSISGGRQGTQYF; CDR3 DNA: TGTGCCAGCAGTATTAGCGGGGGCCGCCAGGGGACGCAGTATTTT
V gene: TRBV10-1; D gene: TRBD1; J gene: TRBJ2-2; clone size: .; CDR3 protein: CASSSGQASNTGELFF; CDR3 DNA: TGCGCCAGCAGTTCCGGACAGGCTTCTAACACCGGGGAGCTGTTTTTT
V gene: TRBV4-3; D gene: .; J gene: TRBJ1-3; clone size: .; CDR3 protein: CASSQDFDSGNTIYF; CDR3 DNA: TGCGCCAGCAGCCAAGATTTTGACTCTGGAAACACCATATATTTT
V gene: TRBV18; D gene: .; J gene: TRBJ1-1; clone size: .; CDR3 protein: CASSPQGRGDTEAFF; CDR3 DNA: TGTGCCAGCTCACCCCAGGGGAGAGGGGACACTGAAGCTTTCTTT
V gene: TRBV11-2; D gene: .; J gene: TRBJ2-5; clone size: few; CDR3 protein: CASSLGVRGRQETQYF; CDR3 DNA: TGTGCCAGCAGCTTAGGGGTGAGGGGGAGACAAGAGACCCAGTACTTC
V gene: TRBV6-5; D gene: .; J gene: TRBJ2-7; clone size: .; CDR3 protein: CASSPTPRGNEQYF; CDR3 DNA: TGTGCCAGCAGCCCCACCCCGAGAGGGAACGAGCAGTACTTC
V gene: TRBV2; D gene: .; J gene: TRBJ2-1; clone size: .; CDR3 protein: CASSETWPYNEQFF; CDR3 DNA: TGTGCCAGCAGTGAAACTTGGCCCTACAATGAGCAGTTCTTC
V gene: TRBV13; D gene: .; J gene: TRBJ2-7; clone size: few; CDR3 protein: CASSLLGSSEQYF; CDR3 DNA: TGTGCCAGCAGCTTACTTGGTAGCTCCGAGCAGTACTTC
V gene: TRBV5-5; D gene: .; J gene: TRBJ2-3; clone size: .; CDR3 protein: CASSLAGGQYF; CDR3 DNA: TGTGCCAGCAGCTTGGCCGGGGGGCAGTATTTT
V gene: TRBV7-9; D gene: .; J gene: TRBJ1-4; clone size: .; CDR3 protein: CASSFGHVDEKLFF; CDR3 DNA: TGTGCCAGCAGCTTCGGGCACGTCGATGAAAAACTGTTTTTT
V gene: TRBV5-4; D gene: TRBD2; J gene: TRBJ2-1; clone size: .; CDR3 protein: CASSPPGGSSYNEQFF; CDR3 DNA: TGTGCCAGCAGCCCCCCGGGGGGGAGCTCCTACAATGAGCAGTTCTTC
V gene: TRBV27; D gene: TRBD2; J gene: TRBJ2-2; clone size: .; CDR3 protein: CASSFYGGGGGSGELFF; CDR3 DNA: TGTGCCAGCAGTTTCTATGGCGGGGGGGGAGGCTCCGGGGAGCTGTTTTTT
V gene: TRBV15; D gene: .; J gene: TRBJ1-2; clone size: .; CDR3 protein: CATSRDLDGLYGYTF; CDR3 DNA: TGTGCCACCAGCAGAGATTTGGACGGACTCTATGGCTACACCTTC
V gene: TRBV18; D gene: TRBD1; J gene: TRBJ2-2; clone size: .; CDR3 protein: CASSPGTGANTGELFF; CDR3 DNA: TGTGCCAGCTCACCGGGGACAGGAGCGAACACCGGGGAGCTGTTTTTT
V gene: TRBV2; D gene: TRBD2; J gene: TRBJ2-5; clone size: .; CDR3 protein: CASNSGLGQETQYF; CDR3 DNA: TGTGCCAGCAATTCGGGACTAGGACAAGAGACCCAGTACTTC
V gene: TRBV19; D gene: .; J gene: TRBJ1-4; clone size: .; CDR3 protein: CASSRLGGTNEKLFF; CDR3 DNA: TGTGCCAGTAGCAGGCTTGGGGGCACTAATGAAAAACTGTTTTTT
V gene: TRBV6-5; D gene: .; J gene: TRBJ2-6; clone size: .; CDR3 protein: CASSSRVSSGANVLTF; CDR3 DNA: TGTGCCAGCAGTTCACGGGTCAGTTCTGGGGCCAACGTCCTGACTTTC
V gene: TRBV5-1; D gene: TRBD1; J gene: TRBJ1-2; clone size: .; CDR3 protein: CASSLAQGENGYTF; CDR3 DNA: TGCGCCAGCAGCCTTGCGCAGGGGGAGAATGGCTACACCTTC
V gene: TRBV6-1; D gene: TRBD2; J gene: TRBJ2-7; clone size: .; CDR3 protein: CASRFPGGTYEQYF; CDR3 DNA: TGTGCCAGCAGATTTCCGGGAGGAACCTACGAGCAGTACTTC
V gene: TRBV15; D gene: TRBD1; J gene: TRBJ1-2; clone size: .; CDR3 protein: CATSRGDREGSLRGYTF; CDR3 DNA: TGTGCCACCAGCAGAGGGGACAGGGAGGGTAGTCTGCGAGGCTACACCTTC
V gene: TRBV4-1; D gene: .; J gene: TRBJ2-1; clone size: .; CDR3 protein: CASSQGSKGTRYNEQFF; CDR3 DNA: TGCGCCAGCAGCCAAGGTTCGAAGGGAACGCGATACAATGAGCAGTTCTTC
V gene: TRBV4-3; D gene: .; J gene: TRBJ1-2; clone size: .; CDR3 protein: CASSQEHRGGSPNYGYTF; CDR3 DNA: TGCGCCAGCAGCCAAGAGCATAGGGGAGGTAGCCCTAACTATGGCTACACCTTC
V gene: TRBV10-1; D gene: .; J gene: TRBJ2-5; clone size: once; CDR3 protein: CASSESMGTETQYF; CDR3 DNA: TGCGCCAGCAGTGAGTCGATGGGGACGGAGACCCAGTACTTC
V gene: TRBV10-3; D gene: TRBD2; J gene: TRBJ2-3; clone size: .; CDR3 protein: CASGETSGGTDTQYF; CDR3 DNA: TGTGCCAGCGGCGAGACTAGCGGGGGCACAGATACGCAGTATTTT
V gene: TRBV19; D gene: TRBD2; J gene: TRBJ2-3; clone size: .; CDR3 protein: CASSPAGGFSDTQYF; CDR3 DNA: TGTGCCAGTAGTCCAGCGGGGGGGTTTTCAGATACGCAGTATTTT
V gene: TRBV12-5; D gene: .; J gene: TRBJ1-1; clone size: few; CDR3 protein: CASGLGTAKNTEAFF; CDR3 DNA: TGTGCTAGTGGTTTGGGGACAGCAAAGAACACTGAAGCTTTCTTT
V gene: TRBV6-1; D gene: TRBD1; J gene: TRBJ1-5; clone size: .; CDR3 protein: CASSDRGPNQPQHF; CDR3 DNA: TGTGCCAGCAGCGATAGGGGGCCCAATCAGCCCCAGCATTTT
V gene: TRBV11-2; D gene: .; J gene: TRBJ1-5; clone size: .; CDR3 protein: CASSLGGAGQPQHF; CDR3 DNA: TGTGCCAGCAGCTTAGGGGGCGCGGGGCAGCCCCAGCATTTT
V gene: TRBV19; D gene: TRBD1; J gene: TRBJ2-5; clone size: .; CDR3 protein: CASSYRGLSETQYF; CDR3 DNA: TGTGCCAGCTCCTACAGGGGGCTCTCGGAGACCCAGTACTTC
V gene: TRBV7-9; D gene: .; J gene: TRBJ1-5; clone size: .; CDR3 protein: CASSLGGPGNQPQHF; CDR3 DNA: TGTGCCAGCAGCCTAGGGGGTCCTGGCAATCAGCCCCAGCATTTT
V gene: TRBV7-2; D gene: TRBD2; J gene: TRBJ2-7; clone size: .; CDR3 protein: CASSPGTRRAYEQYF; CDR3 DNA: TGTGCCAGCAGCCCCGGGACTAGAAGGGCCTACGAGCAGTACTTC